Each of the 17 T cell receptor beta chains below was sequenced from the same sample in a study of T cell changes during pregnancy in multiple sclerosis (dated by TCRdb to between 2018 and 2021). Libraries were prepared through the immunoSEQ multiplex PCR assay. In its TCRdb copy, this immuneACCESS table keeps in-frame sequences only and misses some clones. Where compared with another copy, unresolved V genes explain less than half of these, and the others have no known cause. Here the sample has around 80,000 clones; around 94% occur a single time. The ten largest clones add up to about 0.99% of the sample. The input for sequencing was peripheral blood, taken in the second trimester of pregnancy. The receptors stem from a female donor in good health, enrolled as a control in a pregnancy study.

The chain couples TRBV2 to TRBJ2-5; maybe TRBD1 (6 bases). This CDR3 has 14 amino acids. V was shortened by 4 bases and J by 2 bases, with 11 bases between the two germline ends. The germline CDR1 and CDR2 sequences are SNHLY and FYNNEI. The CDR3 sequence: CASSVTGWQETQYF. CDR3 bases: TGTGCCAGCAGTGTTACAGGGTGGCAAGAGACCCAGTACTTC. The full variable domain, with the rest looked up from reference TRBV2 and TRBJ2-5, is EPEVTQTPSHQVTQMGQEVILRCVPISNHLYFYWYRQILGQKVEFLVSFYNNEISEKSEIFDDQFSVERPDGSNFTLKIRSTKLEDSAMYFCASSVTGWQETQYFGPGTRLLVL.

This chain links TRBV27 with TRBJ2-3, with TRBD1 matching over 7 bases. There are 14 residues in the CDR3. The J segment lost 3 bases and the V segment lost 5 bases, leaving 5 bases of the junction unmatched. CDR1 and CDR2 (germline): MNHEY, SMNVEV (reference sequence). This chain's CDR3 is CASSRGTATDTQYF. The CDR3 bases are TGTGCCAGCAGTAGAGGGACAGCAACAGATACGCAGTATTTT.

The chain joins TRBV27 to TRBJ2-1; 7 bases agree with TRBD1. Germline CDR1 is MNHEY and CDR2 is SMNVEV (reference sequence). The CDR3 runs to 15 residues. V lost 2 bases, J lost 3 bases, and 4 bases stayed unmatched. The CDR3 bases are TGTGCCAGCAGTTTAGGGGGACAGCTCTACAATGAGCAGTTCTTC. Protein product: CASSLGGQLYNEQFF.

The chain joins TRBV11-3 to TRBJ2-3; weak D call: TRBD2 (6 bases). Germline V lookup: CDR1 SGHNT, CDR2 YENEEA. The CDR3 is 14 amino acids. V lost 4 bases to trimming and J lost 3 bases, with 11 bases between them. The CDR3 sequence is CASSSGLATDTQYF. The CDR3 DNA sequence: TGTGCCAGCAGCTCGGGACTCGCTACAGATACGCAGTATTTT. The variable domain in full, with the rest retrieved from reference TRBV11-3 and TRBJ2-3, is EAGVVQSPRYKIIEKKQPVAFWCNPISGHNTLYWYLQNLGQGPELLIRYENEEAVDDSQLPKDRFSAERLKGVDSTLKIQPAELGDSAVYLCASSSGLATDTQYFGPGTRLTVL.

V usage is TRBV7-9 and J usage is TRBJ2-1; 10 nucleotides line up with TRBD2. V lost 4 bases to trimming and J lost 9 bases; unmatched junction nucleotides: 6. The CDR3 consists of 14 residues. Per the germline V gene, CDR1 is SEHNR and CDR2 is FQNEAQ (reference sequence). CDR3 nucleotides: TGTGCCAGCAGCTCCAGCGGGAGGGAGGGTGAGCAGTTCTTC. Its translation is CASSSSGREGEQFF.

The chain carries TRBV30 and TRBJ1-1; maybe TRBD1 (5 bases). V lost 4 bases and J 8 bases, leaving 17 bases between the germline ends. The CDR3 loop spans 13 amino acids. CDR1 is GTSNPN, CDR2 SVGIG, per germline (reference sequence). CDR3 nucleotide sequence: TGTGCCTGGATTGGAGGGGTCCTTAGGGAAGCTTTCTTT. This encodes CAWIGGVLREAFF.

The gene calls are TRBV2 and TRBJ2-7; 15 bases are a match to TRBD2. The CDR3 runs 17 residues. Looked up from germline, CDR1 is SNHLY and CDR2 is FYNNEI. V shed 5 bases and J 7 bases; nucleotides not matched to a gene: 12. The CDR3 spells CASSKGPLGLAGGEQYF. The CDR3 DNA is TGTGCCAGCAGTAAAGGACCGCTGGGACTAGCGGGAGGAGAGCAGTACTTC.

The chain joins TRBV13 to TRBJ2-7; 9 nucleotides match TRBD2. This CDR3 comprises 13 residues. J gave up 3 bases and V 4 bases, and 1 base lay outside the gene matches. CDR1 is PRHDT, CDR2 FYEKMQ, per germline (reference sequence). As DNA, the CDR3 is TGTGCCAGCAGCTATAGCGGGAGCTACGAGCAGTACTTC. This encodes CASSYSGSYEQYF.

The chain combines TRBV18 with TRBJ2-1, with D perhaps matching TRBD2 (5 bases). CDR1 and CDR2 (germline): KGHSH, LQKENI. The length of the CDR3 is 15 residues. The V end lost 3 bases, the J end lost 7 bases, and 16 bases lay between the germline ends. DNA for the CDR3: TGTGCCAGCTCACCCGGAGGAGTGGGAGCGAATGAGCAGTTCTTC. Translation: CASSPGGVGANEQFF.

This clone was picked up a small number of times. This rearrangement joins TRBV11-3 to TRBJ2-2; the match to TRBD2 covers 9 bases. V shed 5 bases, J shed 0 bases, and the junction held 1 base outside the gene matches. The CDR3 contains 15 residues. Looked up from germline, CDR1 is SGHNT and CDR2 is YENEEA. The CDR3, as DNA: TGTGCCAGCAGCCGACTAGCGGCGAACACCGGGGAGCTGTTTTTT. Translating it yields CASSRLAANTGELFF.

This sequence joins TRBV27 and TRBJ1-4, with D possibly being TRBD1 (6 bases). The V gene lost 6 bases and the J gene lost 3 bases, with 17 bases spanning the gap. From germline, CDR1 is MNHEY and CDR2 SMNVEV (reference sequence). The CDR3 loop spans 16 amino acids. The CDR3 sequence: CASSPLTGRANEKLFF. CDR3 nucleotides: TGTGCCAGCAGCCCCCTTACAGGGAGGGCTAATGAAAAACTGTTTTTT.

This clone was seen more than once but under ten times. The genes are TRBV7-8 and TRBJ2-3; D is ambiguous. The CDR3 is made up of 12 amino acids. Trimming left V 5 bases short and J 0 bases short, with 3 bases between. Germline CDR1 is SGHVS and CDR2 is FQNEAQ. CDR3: CASSPSTDTQYF. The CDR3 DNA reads TGTGCCAGCAGCCCGAGCACAGATACGCAGTATTTT.

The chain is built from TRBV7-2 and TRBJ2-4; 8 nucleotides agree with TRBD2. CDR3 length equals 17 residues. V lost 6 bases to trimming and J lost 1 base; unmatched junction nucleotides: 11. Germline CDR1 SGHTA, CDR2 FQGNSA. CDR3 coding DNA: TGTGCCAGCAGGCGAATGACGCCGGGAGGGGCCAAAAACATTCAGTACTTC. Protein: CASRRMTPGGAKNIQYF. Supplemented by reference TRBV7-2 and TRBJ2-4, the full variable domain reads GAGVSQSPSNKVTEKGKDVELRCDPISGHTALYWYRQSLGQGLEFLIYFQGNSAPDKSGLPSDRFSAERTGGSVSTLTIQRTQQEDSAVYLCASRRMTPGGAKNIQYFGAGTRLSVL.

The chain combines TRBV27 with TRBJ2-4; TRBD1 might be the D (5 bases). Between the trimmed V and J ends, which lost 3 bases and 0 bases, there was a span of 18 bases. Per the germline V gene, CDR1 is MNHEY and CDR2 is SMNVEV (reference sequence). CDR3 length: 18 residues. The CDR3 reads CASSFLGFAGIAKNIQYF. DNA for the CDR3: TGTGCCAGCAGTTTTTTGGGATTCGCAGGGATAGCCAAAAACATTCAGTACTTC.

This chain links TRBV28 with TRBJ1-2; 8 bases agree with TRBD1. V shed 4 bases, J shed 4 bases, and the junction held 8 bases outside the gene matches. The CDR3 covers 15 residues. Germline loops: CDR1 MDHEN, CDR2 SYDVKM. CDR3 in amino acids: CASSSPPGQVYGYTF. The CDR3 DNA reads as TGTGCCAGCAGTTCTCCGCCGGGACAGGTCTATGGCTACACCTTC.

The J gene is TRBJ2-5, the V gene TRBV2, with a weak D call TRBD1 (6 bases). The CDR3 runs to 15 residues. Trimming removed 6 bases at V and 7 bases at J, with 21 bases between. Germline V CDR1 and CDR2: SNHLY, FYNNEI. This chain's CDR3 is CASSDRQAPSVTQYF. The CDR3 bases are TGTGCCAGCAGCGACCGACAGGCTCCTTCAGTGACCCAGTACTTC.

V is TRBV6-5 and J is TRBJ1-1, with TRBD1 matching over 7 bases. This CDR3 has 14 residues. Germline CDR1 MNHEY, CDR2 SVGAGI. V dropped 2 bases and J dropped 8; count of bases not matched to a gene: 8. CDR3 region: CASSYGGQPQEAFF. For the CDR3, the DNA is TGTGCCAGCAGTTACGGGGGACAGCCTCAGGAAGCTTTCTTT.